This passage covers 31 T cell receptor beta chains from one sample sequenced in a study of blood T cell repertoires in COVID-19. Some clones are missing from TCRdb's copy, which holds only in-frame ones; the method was immunoSEQ multiplex PCR. The sample lists roughly 190,000 clones, approximately 91% occurring once. The sample consisted of peripheral blood. The receptors here all came from a man aged 25-40 years with acute or convalescent COVID-19.

The chain links TRBV21-1 to TRBJ2-2; TRBD2, as called in the table, went unchecked against the DNA. TRBV21-1 is recorded as a pseudogene. This CDR3 contains 16 residues. DNA for the CDR3: TGTGCCAGCAGCAAAGCGAAGTTCACTCCGGGCGGGGAGCTGTTTTTT. The encoded protein is CASSKAKFTPGGELFF.

The chain joins TRBV9 to TRBJ2-2; 15 nucleotides agree with TRBD2. From germline, CDR1 is SGDLS and CDR2 YYNGEE. CDR3 length: 15 amino acids. With V trimmed by 4 bases and J by 6 bases, 1 base remained unmatched. The CDR3 DNA is TGTGCCAGCAGCCGGACTAGCGGGGGGGCCGGGGAGCTGTTTTTT. Its protein is CASSRTSGGAGELFF.

This clone has a single count. The V call is TRBV19, the J call TRBJ2-4, with 13 bases lining up with TRBD2. The CDR3 contains 15 residues. Unmatched junction bases numbered 4, after V lost 3 bases and J lost 8 bases. The germline CDR1 and CDR2 sequences are LNHDA and SQIVND (reference sequence). CDR3 DNA sequence: TGTGCCAGTAGTATTGGACTAGCGGGAGAAGACATTCAGTACTTC. Translating it yields CASSIGLAGEDIQYF.

The chain joins TRBV6-5 to TRBJ2-2; weak D call: TRBD2 (6 bases). There are 15 residues in the CDR3. V was cut by 6 bases and J by 3 bases, with 14 bases left in between. The germline gives CDR1 MNHEY, CDR2 SVGAGI. The CDR3 loop reads CASSRPGLYTGELFF. CDR3 DNA: TGTGCCAGCAGCCGGCCGGGACTGTACACCGGGGAGCTGTTTTTT.

The chain has TRBV19 and TRBJ1-3, with 7 bases identical to TRBD1. Germline assignment: CDR1 LNHDA and CDR2 SQIVND (reference sequence). This CDR3 spans 14 amino acids. The junction had 3 bases not matched to a gene; V was cut back by 5 bases and J by 2 bases. In DNA form, the CDR3 reads TGTGCCAGTAGTCACCAGGGGGCTGGAAACACCATATATTTT. It specifies CASSHQGAGNTIYF.

This chain connects TRBV28 to TRBJ2-3, with TRBD2 matching over 9 bases. The CDR3 is made up of 15 amino acids. The germline V gene has CDR1 MDHEN and CDR2 SYDVKM. The ends lost 5 bases at V and 6 bases at J; junction bases unmatched: 9. CDR3 sequence (DNA): TGTGCCAGCAGTGAGGCGGGAGGGCCTTTCGATACGCAGTATTTT. Protein sequence: CASSEAGGPFDTQYF.

This clone was counted a single time. The DNA of the CDR3 is TGTGCCAGCAGTTTTGGGGGCCTCTCCTACAATGAGCAGTTCTTC. This codes for CASSFGGLSYNEQFF. The chain joins TRBV27 to TRBJ2-1, with D maybe TRBD1 (6 bases). CDR3 length: 15 amino acids. From germline, CDR1 is MNHEY and CDR2 SMNVEV (reference sequence). Trimming stripped 3 bases from V and 0 bases from J, with 9 bases between.

The V call is TRBV5-6, the J call TRBJ2-1; 9 bases are shared with TRBD2. This CDR3 is 17 amino acids long. Germline trimming cut 0 bases from V and 9 bases from J; bases unmatched to any gene: 13. The germline gives CDR1 SGHDT, CDR2 YYEEEE. The CDR3 sequence is CASSLVGETSGIGEQFF. The CDR3 region has the DNA TGTGCCAGCAGCTTGGTTGGAGAGACTAGCGGTATTGGTGAGCAGTTCTTC. The full variable domain, with the rest looked up from reference TRBV5-6 and TRBJ2-1, is DAGVTQSPTHLIKTRGQQVTLRCSPKSGHDTVSWYQQALGQGPQFIFQYYEEEERQRGNFPDRFSGHQFPNYSSELNVNALLLGDSALYLCASSLVGETSGIGEQFFGPGTRLTVL.

The rearrangement joins TRBV14 to TRBJ2-6; D gene unclear. The CDR3 is 16 amino acids. Trimming removed 1 base at V and 0 bases at J, with 7 bases between. CDR1 and CDR2 (germline): SGHDN, FVKESK. CDR3 bases: TGTGCCAGCAGCCAAGCAGGAAACTCTGGGGCCAACGTCCTGACTTTC. This translates into CASSQAGNSGANVLTF.

The chain carries TRBV5-1 and TRBJ1-2, with 9 bases fitting TRBD1. CDR1 is SGHRS, CDR2 YFSETQ, per germline. The CDR3 consists of 15 residues. V lost 2 bases, J lost 7 bases, and 9 bases stayed unmatched. In DNA form, the CDR3 reads TGCGCCAGCAGCTTCGACAGGGGGGGAATCAGTGGCTACACCTTC. It yields the protein CASSFDRGGISGYTF.

V usage is TRBV6-5 and J usage is TRBJ2-5; 7 bases align to TRBD2. Germline assignment: CDR1 MNHEY and CDR2 SVGAGI. This CDR3 has 14 amino acids. V shed 6 bases and J 5 bases; nucleotides not matched to a gene: 9. CDR3 protein: CASRMGGNGETQYF. CDR3 DNA: TGTGCCAGCAGAATGGGGGGGAACGGCGAGACCCAGTACTTC.

The gene calls are TRBV11-1 and TRBJ1-2; D is ambiguous. CDR1 and CDR2 (germline): SGHAT, FQDESV (reference sequence). The CDR3 extends over 14 amino acids. The V end lost 3 bases, the J end lost 8 bases, and 16 bases lay between the germline ends. CDR3 loop: CASSFTYEVRGYTF. DNA of the CDR3: TGTGCCAGCAGCTTTACCTACGAGGTGCGAGGCTACACCTTC. Filled out from reference TRBV11-1 and TRBJ1-2, the complete variable domain reads EAEVAQSPRYKITEKSQAVAFWCDPISGHATLYWYRQILGQGPELLVQFQDESVVDDSQLPKDRFSAERLKGVDSTLKIQPAELGDSAMYLCASSFTYEVRGYTFGSGTRLTVV.

This chain links TRBV25-1 with TRBJ2-3; D is ambiguous. Trimming removed 3 bases from V and 3 bases from J, with 10 bases in between. The germline V gene encodes CDR1 MGHDK and CDR2 SYGVNS. The CDR3 is made up of 14 amino acids. As DNA, the CDR3 is TGTGCCAGCAGTGAGCCAGGTACGACAGATACGCAGTATTTT. It yields the protein CASSEPGTTDTQYF. Based on the CDR3 plus reference TRBV25-1 and TRBJ2-3, the full variable domain is EADIYQTPRYLVIGTGKKITLECSQTMGHDKMYWYQQDPGMELHLIHYSYGVNSTEKGDLSSESTVSRIRTEHFPLTLESARPSHTSQYLCASSEPGTTDTQYFGPGTRLTVL.

V and J are TRBV6-5 and TRBJ1-2; D possibly corresponds to TRBD1 (6 bases). Germline lookup yields CDR1 MNHEY and CDR2 SVGAGI. V lost 2 bases and J 4 bases, leaving 11 bases between the germline ends. The CDR3 sequence is 14 residues long. The CDR3 loop reads CASSYTGQSYGYTF. CDR3 DNA: TGTGCCAGCAGTTACACCGGACAGTCCTATGGCTACACCTTC.

The chain combines TRBV18 with TRBJ2-2, with D maybe TRBD1 (5 bases). Trimming took 4 bases from V and 5 from J, leaving 11 bases between them. CDR3 length equals 14 residues. Looked up from germline, CDR1 is KGHSH and CDR2 is LQKENI. The CDR3 nucleotides read TGTGCCAGCTCACTATCAGGGTATACCGGGGAGCTGTTTTTT. This gives the protein CASSLSGYTGELFF. The full variable domain, completed using reference TRBV18 and TRBJ2-2, is NAGVMQNPRHLVRRRGQEARLRCSPMKGHSHVYWYRQLPEEGLKFMVYLQKENIIDESGMPKERFSAEFPKEGPSILRIQQVVRGDSAAYFCASSLSGYTGELFFGEGSRLTVL.

V usage is TRBV27 and J usage is TRBJ2-7, with D perhaps TRBD1 (6 bases). Trimming pared 6 bases from V and 1 base from J, leaving 19 bases between. This CDR3 region has 16 residues. Germline V gives CDR1 MNHEY, CDR2 SMNVEV (reference sequence). Written as DNA, the CDR3 is TGTGCCAGCAGCCCCGGACAGTACTTGAAGTCCTACGAGCAGTACTTC. Translation gives CASSPGQYLKSYEQYF.

The rearrangement uses TRBV4-1 and TRBJ1-2; D remains ambiguous. The CDR3 length is 14 residues. The germline V and J ends were trimmed by 4 bases and 5 bases, with 14 bases remaining between them. Per germline, CDR1 MGHRA and CDR2 YSYEKL. Written as DNA, the CDR3 is TGCGCCAGCAGCCCCAGGCCGGGGTTGTATGGCTACACCTTC. This sequence encodes CASSPRPGLYGYTF.

The V gene is TRBV5-1, the J gene TRBJ2-5, with TRBD2 matching over 9 bases. CDR1 is SGHRS and CDR2 is YFSETQ in the germline V gene. The CDR3 has 14 amino acids. Trimming cost V 2 bases and J 5 bases; bases outside gene matches: 4. The CDR3 DNA follows: TGCGCCAGCAGCTTTAGCGGGAGAGGGGAGACCCAGTACTTC. It translates to CASSFSGRGETQYF.

DNA of the CDR3: TGTGCCAGCAGCGAGAGGGAGGGGTCACCCCTCCACTTT. Encoded protein: CASSEREGSPLHF. The chain has TRBV21-1 and TRBJ1-6. TRBV21-1 is tagged as a pseudogene. The CDR3 totals 13 residues.

The chain joins TRBV9 to TRBJ2-2, with TRBD1 as a possible D gene (6 bases). This CDR3 spans 15 amino acids. The germline V gene encodes CDR1 SGDLS and CDR2 YYNGEE. V lost 5 bases and J lost 3, with 14 bases in between. The CDR3 DNA is TGTGCCAGCAGTCCCCACGGGACACACACCGGGGAGCTGTTTTTT. This codes for CASSPHGTHTGELFF.

This chain uses TRBV28 with TRBJ1-2; TRBD1 is a possible D gene (5 bases). Germline loops: CDR1 MDHEN, CDR2 SYDVKM. The length of the CDR3 is 15 residues. Trimming cost V 6 bases and J 7 bases, with 21 bases left between them. CDR3 loop: CASSRRSGPQGGYTF. CDR3 sequence (DNA): TGTGCCAGCAGCCGCAGGTCAGGGCCCCAGGGTGGCTACACCTTC.

This clone was observed a single time. This chain connects TRBV19 to TRBJ2-6, with 9 nucleotides matching TRBD1. Germline assignment: CDR1 LNHDA and CDR2 SQIVND (reference sequence). The CDR3 contains 20 residues. Trimming at V came to 5 bases and at J to 3 bases, leaving 17 bases not matched to a gene. The CDR3 region is CASSLSGTGYRPGGANVLTF. The CDR3 nucleotides are TGTGCCAGTAGTCTATCCGGGACAGGGTATCGTCCGGGTGGGGCCAACGTCCTGACTTTC. The variable domain in full, completed from reference TRBV19 and TRBJ2-6, reads DGGITQSPKYLFRKEGQNVTLSCEQNLNHDAMYWYRQDPGQGLRLIYYSQIVNDFQKGDIAEGYSVSREKKESFPLTVTSAQKNPTAFYLCASSLSGTGYRPGGANVLTFGAGSRLTVL.

The chain's CDR3 is CAWSVLSGNTIYF. The CDR3 DNA reads TGTGCCTGGAGTGTACTTTCTGGAAACACCATATATTTT. The genes are TRBV30 and TRBJ1-3; D ambiguous. This CDR3 is 13 amino acids long. V lost 0 bases and J 1 base, leaving 4 bases between the germline ends. The germline CDR1 and CDR2 sequences are GTSNPN and SVGIG (reference sequence).

This clone was observed a handful of times. The chain carries TRBV5-6 and TRBJ2-5; no definite D call. Germline assignment: CDR1 SGHDT and CDR2 YYEEEE. This CDR3 contains 13 residues. Trimming removed 2 bases at V and 5 bases at J, with 10 bases between. The CDR3 sequence: CASSFNNPETQYF. CDR3 bases: TGTGCCAGCAGCTTCAACAACCCGGAGACCCAGTACTTC. The variable domain in full, completed from reference TRBV5-6 and TRBJ2-5, reads DAGVTQSPTHLIKTRGQQVTLRCSPKSGHDTVSWYQQALGQGPQFIFQYYEEEERQRGNFPDRFSGHQFPNYSSELNVNALLLGDSALYLCASSFNNPETQYFGPGTRLLVL.

The chain is built from TRBV15 and TRBJ1-2; 8 nucleotides agree with TRBD1. The CDR3 runs 16 residues. The J segment lost 1 base and the V segment lost 2 bases, leaving 6 bases of the junction unmatched. The germline V gene has CDR1 LNHNV and CDR2 YYDKDF (reference sequence). CDR3: CATSRTGTGLNYGYTF. The CDR3 DNA reads as TGTGCCACCAGCAGAACAGGGACAGGCCTTAACTATGGCTACACCTTC.

This chain joins TRBV30 and TRBJ2-1; D unresolved. With 8 bases removed from V and 0 bases from J, the gap between germline ends came to 11 bases. Looked up from germline, CDR1 is GTSNPN and CDR2 is SVGIG (reference sequence). The CDR3 extends over 13 amino acids. CDR3 DNA sequence: TGTGCCAGGGTTAGAAGCTCCTACAATGAGCAGTTCTTC. Translation: CARVRSSYNEQFF.

This clone was recorded a few times. The CDR3 DNA reads TGTGCCACCCACGGGACAGTCAACCTCCCTACCTATGGCTACACCTTC. Its protein product is CATHGTVNLPTYGYTF. This sequence joins TRBV19 and TRBJ1-2, with TRBD1 matching over 7 bases. CDR1 and CDR2 (germline): LNHDA, SQIVND (reference sequence). J lost 4 bases, V lost 10 bases, and 18 bases had no gene match. The CDR3 extends over 16 amino acids.

The CDR3 region has the DNA TGTGCCACCGTCCCCCTCGGGTTCGCAGCTTTCTTT. Amino acid sequence: CATVPLGFAAFF. The chain couples TRBV28 to TRBJ1-1; D not certain. CDR3 length: 12 residues. V lost 10 bases and J lost 10, with 19 bases in between. Per the germline V gene, CDR1 is MDHEN and CDR2 is SYDVKM.

The CDR3 DNA is TGTGCCAGCAGCTTCGTCGGGGCGGGGGTCGGAGATACGCAGTATTTT. Translation gives CASSFVGAGVGDTQYF. V usage is TRBV7-2 and J usage is TRBJ2-3; 7 bases fit TRBD2. Germline CDR1 SGHTA, CDR2 FQGNSA. CDR3 length: 16 residues. With 3 bases clipped from V and 5 bases from J, the junction kept 11 bases outside the gene matches.

The rearrangement uses TRBV7-2 and TRBJ1-2, with no clear D. From germline, CDR1 is SGHTA and CDR2 FQGNSA. This CDR3 is built from 15 residues. V lost 1 base and J 5 bases, leaving 14 bases between the germline ends. For the CDR3, the DNA is TGTGCCAGCAGCTTAGTACCCAGGTTGGGTTATGGCTACACCTTC. This encodes CASSLVPRLGYGYTF.

The chain employs TRBV29-1 and TRBJ2-7; 9 positions match TRBD2. V lost 6 bases and J lost 2; bases outside the gene matches: 17. Germline-derived CDR1 and CDR2 are SQVTM and ANQGSEA. The length of the CDR3 is 17 residues. CDR3 in amino acids: CSVQGASGAPVPYEQYF. The CDR3 DNA is TGCAGCGTCCAAGGGGCTAGCGGGGCCCCAGTCCCCTACGAGCAGTACTTC.